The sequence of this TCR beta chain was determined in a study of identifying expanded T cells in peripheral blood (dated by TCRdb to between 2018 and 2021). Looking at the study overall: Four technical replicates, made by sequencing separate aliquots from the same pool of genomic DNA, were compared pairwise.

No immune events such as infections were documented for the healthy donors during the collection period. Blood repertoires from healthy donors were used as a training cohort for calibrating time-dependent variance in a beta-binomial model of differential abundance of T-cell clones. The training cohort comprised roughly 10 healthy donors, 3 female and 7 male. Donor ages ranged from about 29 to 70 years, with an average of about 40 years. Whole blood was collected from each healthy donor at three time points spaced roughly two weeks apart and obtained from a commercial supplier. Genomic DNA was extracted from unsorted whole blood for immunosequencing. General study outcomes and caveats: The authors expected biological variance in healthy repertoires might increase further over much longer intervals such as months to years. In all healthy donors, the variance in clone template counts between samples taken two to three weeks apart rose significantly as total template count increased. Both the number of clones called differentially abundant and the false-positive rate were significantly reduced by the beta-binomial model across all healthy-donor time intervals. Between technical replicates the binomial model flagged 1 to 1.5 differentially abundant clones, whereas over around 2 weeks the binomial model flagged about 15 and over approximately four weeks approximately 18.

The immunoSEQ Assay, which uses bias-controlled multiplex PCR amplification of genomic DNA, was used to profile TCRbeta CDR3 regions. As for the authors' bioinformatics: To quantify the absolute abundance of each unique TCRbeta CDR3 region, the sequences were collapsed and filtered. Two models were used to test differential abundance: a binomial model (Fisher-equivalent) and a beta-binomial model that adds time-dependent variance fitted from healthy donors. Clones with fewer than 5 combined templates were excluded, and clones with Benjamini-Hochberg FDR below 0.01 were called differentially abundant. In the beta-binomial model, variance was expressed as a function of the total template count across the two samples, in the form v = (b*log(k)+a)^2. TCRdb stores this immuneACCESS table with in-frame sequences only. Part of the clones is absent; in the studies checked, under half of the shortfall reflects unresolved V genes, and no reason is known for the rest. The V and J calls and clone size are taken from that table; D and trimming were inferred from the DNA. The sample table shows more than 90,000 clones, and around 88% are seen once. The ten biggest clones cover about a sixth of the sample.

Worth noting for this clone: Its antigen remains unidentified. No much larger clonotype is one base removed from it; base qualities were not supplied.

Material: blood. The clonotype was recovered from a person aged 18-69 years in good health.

The nucleotide sequence reads as follows: TGCGCCAGCAGTGTGTCACGCGCTCGTTCGGGTGAGCAGTACTTC. This sequence encodes CASSVSRARSGEQYF. This sequence uses TRBV10-2 and TRBJ2-7; the D segment cannot be called with confidence. CDR1 WSHSY and CDR2 SAAADI are derived from the germline V gene. Measured from the cysteine to the phenylalanine, the CDR3 is 15 residues long. Only the CDR3 DNA stays, 45 bases, in frame from base 1. The junction carries 20 bases between V and J, which are trimmed by 4 bases and 7 bases respectively.